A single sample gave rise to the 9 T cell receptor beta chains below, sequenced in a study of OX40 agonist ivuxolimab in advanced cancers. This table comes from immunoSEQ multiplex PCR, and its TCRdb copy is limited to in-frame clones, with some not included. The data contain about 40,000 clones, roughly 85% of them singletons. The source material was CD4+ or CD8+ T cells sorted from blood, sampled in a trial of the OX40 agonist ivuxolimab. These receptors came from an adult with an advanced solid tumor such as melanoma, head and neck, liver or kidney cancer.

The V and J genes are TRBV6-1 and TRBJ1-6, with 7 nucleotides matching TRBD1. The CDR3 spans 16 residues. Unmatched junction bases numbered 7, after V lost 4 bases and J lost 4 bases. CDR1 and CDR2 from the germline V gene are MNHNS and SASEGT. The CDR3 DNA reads TGTGCCAGCAGTGGCCGGACAGGCTCTTATAATTCACCCCTCCACTTT. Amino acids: CASSGRTGSYNSPLHF.

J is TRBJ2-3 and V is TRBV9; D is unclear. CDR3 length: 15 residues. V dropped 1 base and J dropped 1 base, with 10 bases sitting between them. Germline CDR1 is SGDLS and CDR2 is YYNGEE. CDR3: CASSVTGRRTDTQYF. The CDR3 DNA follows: TGTGCCAGCAGCGTAACGGGTCGGCGCACAGATACGCAGTATTTT.

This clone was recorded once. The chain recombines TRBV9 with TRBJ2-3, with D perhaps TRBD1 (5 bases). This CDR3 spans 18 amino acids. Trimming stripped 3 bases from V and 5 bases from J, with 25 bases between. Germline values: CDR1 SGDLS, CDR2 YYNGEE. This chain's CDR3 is CASSAHAPGQRAQDTQYF. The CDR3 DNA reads TGTGCCAGCAGCGCCCATGCCCCAGGGCAAAGGGCCCAAGATACGCAGTATTTT. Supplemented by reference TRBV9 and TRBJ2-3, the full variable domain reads DSGVTQTPKHLITATGQRVTLRCSPRSGDLSVYWYQQSLDQGLQFLIQYYNGEERAKGNILERFSAQQFPDLHSELNLSSLELGDSALYFCASSAHAPGQRAQDTQYFGPGTRLTVL.

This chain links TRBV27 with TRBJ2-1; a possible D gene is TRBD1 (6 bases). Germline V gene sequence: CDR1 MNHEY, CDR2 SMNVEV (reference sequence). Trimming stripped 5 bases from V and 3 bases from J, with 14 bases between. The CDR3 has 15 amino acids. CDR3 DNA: TGTGCCAGCAGTACTTCCGGGACATTCTACAATGAGCAGTTCTTC. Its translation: CASSTSGTFYNEQFF.

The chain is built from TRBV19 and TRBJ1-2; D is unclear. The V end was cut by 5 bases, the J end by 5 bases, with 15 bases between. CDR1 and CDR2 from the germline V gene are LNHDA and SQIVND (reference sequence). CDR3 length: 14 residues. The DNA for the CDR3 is TGTGCCAGTAGTCGGGCCGGTAGTCCATATGGCTACACCTTC. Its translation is CASSRAGSPYGYTF. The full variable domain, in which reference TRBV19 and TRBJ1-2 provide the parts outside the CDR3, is DGGITQSPKYLFRKEGQNVTLSCEQNLNHDAMYWYRQDPGQGLRLIYYSQIVNDFQKGDIAEGYSVSREKKESFPLTVTSAQKNPTAFYLCASSRAGSPYGYTFGSGTRLTVV.

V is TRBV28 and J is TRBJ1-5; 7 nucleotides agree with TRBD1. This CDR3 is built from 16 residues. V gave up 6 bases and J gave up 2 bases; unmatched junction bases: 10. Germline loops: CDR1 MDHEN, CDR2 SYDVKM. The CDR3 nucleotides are TGTGCCAGCAGCCCTACAGGGGCGGCGGGCAATCAGCCCCAGCATTTT. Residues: CASSPTGAAGNQPQHF.

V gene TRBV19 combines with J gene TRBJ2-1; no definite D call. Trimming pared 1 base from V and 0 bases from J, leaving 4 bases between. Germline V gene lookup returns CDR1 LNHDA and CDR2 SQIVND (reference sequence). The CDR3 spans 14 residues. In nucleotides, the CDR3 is TGTGCCAGTAGTATAGGGGACTCCTACAATGAGCAGTTCTTC. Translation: CASSIGDSYNEQFF.

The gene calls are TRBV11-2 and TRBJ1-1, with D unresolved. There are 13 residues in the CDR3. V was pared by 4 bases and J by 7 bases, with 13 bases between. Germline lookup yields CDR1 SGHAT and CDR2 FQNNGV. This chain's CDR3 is CASSSPRWSEAFF. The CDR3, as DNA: TGTGCCAGCAGCTCGCCGCGTTGGAGTGAAGCTTTCTTT.

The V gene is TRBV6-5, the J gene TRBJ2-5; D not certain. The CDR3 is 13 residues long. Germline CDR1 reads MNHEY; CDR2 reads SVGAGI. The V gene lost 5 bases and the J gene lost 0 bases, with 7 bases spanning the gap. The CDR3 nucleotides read TGTGCCAGCAGTCCCCAGGACCAAGAGACCCAGTACTTC. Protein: CASSPQDQETQYF.